This passage covers 22 T cell receptor beta chains from one sample sequenced in a study of shared clonotypes between healthy human individuals. Terminally differentiated effector memory CD45RA+ cells were left out of the naive CD8 fraction, which was CD45RO-negative and positively selected for CCR7. Some clones are missing from TCRdb's copy, which holds only in-frame ones; the method was immunoSEQ multiplex PCR. The sample holds millions of clones; roughly 91% are singletons and the top ten take about 1.5%. Sequencing input: naive CD8+ T cells from PBMCs. The source of these receptors is a man between 18 and 35 years old in good health. Some clones in this sample may be carry-over from other donors' samples.

This clone was observed once. The V call is TRBV30, the J call TRBJ2-3; perhaps TRBD2 as D (6 bases). The germline gives CDR1 GTSNPN, CDR2 SVGIG (reference sequence). The germline V and J ends were trimmed by 0 bases and 6 bases, with 22 bases remaining between them. The CDR3 has 17 residues. The CDR3 nucleotides read TGTGCCTGGAGTGTACGAGGTAGCGGAAACCCACTGGATACGCAGTATTTT. Translating it yields CAWSVRGSGNPLDTQYF.

The rearrangement uses TRBV23-1 and TRBJ1-2; D not resolved. TRBV23-1 is annotated as an ORF whose role is uncertain. V lost 0 bases, J lost 6 bases, and 20 bases lay in between. The CDR3 has 17 residues. The CDR3 region has the DNA TGCGCCAGCAGTCAATCGTTTCTTCGTTGGGGAAGTAATGGCTACACCTTC. It specifies CASSQSFLRWGSNGYTF.

CDR3 DNA: TGCGCCAGCAGCCAATTCGGGCGGGGAGGCAATCAGCCCCAGCATTTT. It translates to CASSQFGRGGNQPQHF. The V call is TRBV4-1, the J call TRBJ1-5; D not certain. Germline CDR1 and CDR2: MGHRA and YSYEKL. V was pared by 2 bases and J by 2 bases, with 13 bases between. The CDR3 has 16 residues.

As DNA, the CDR3 is TGTGCCAGCAGCGTAGACTTGGGACAGGCTGGCGAGCAGTACTTC. Its translation is CASSVDLGQAGEQYF. The rearrangement uses TRBV9 and TRBJ2-7, with 8 nucleotides matching TRBD1. The ends lost 0 bases at V and 6 bases at J; junction bases unmatched: 8. The CDR3 has 15 amino acids. Per the germline V gene, CDR1 is SGDLS and CDR2 is YYNGEE.

The genes are TRBV27 and TRBJ1-2, with TRBD1 matching over 7 bases. The germline gives CDR1 MNHEY, CDR2 SMNVEV (reference sequence). The CDR3 is made up of 13 amino acids. V was clipped by 3 bases and J by 10 bases; unmatched bases: 8. This chain's CDR3 is CASSFLGTVSYTF. The CDR3 nucleotides read TGTGCCAGCAGTTTCCTCGGGACAGTTTCCTACACCTTC.

The genes are TRBV7-2 and TRBJ2-7, with TRBD1 identical over 8 bases. The CDR3 runs 13 residues. The V gene's germline CDR1 is SGHTA and CDR2 FQGNSA. V lost 10 bases, J lost 4 bases, and 9 bases stayed unmatched. The CDR3 loop reads CATQRDRNYEQYF. The CDR3 nucleotides read TGTGCCACCCAGAGGGACAGGAATTACGAGCAGTACTTC.

The CDR3 coding sequence is TGTGCCATCAGTGAAGGCCCTAATTTGATCGGCTACACCTTC. Its protein product is CAISEGPNLIGYTF. This chain connects TRBV10-3 to TRBJ1-2; D is ambiguous. The CDR3 loop spans 14 amino acids. V dropped 3 bases and J dropped 8 bases, with 16 bases sitting between them. CDR1 and CDR2 (germline): ENHRY, SYGVKD.

The chain is built from TRBV7-9 and TRBJ1-4; TRBD1 is a possible D gene (5 bases). This CDR3 contains 13 residues. V was shortened by 9 bases and J by 2 bases, with 10 bases between the two germline ends. CDR1 is SEHNR, CDR2 FQNEAQ, per germline (reference sequence). CDR3 region: CASQDSTNEKLFF. CDR3 DNA sequence: TGTGCCAGTCAAGACAGCACTAATGAAAAACTGTTTTTT.

This clone was recorded only once. CDR3 amino acids: CASSLLTGTRHNEQFF. Here the CDR3 DNA reads TGTGCCAGCAGTTTACTCACCGGGACTAGACATAATGAGCAGTTCTTC. The rearrangement uses TRBV27 and TRBJ2-1, with 8 bases identical to TRBD2. The V segment lost 2 bases and the J segment 7 bases; nucleotides outside the gene matches: 10. The germline gives CDR1 MNHEY, CDR2 SMNVEV (reference sequence). The CDR3 has 16 amino acids.

The CDR3 DNA sequence: TGTGCCAGCAGCTTATGGCTAGCGGGAGAGACCCAGTACTTC. Translated, it gives CASSLWLAGETQYF. This chain connects TRBV13 to TRBJ2-5; 8 nucleotides line up with TRBD2. The J segment lost 4 bases and the V segment lost 2 bases, leaving 3 bases of the junction unmatched. This CDR3 has 14 residues. Germline V gives CDR1 PRHDT, CDR2 FYEKMQ (reference sequence).

A single count supports this clone. The chain joins TRBV19 to TRBJ1-1, with a weak D call TRBD1 (6 bases). The CDR3 totals 19 residues. Germline CDR1 reads LNHDA; CDR2 reads SQIVND (reference sequence). V was shortened by 4 bases and J by 0 bases, with 24 bases between the two germline ends. This chain's CDR3 is CASSTRVRRGKPVNTEAFF. As DNA, the CDR3 is TGTGCCAGTAGTACCCGTGTTCGCAGGGGCAAGCCAGTGAACACTGAAGCTTTCTTT.

V is TRBV29-1 and J is TRBJ2-2; D unresolved. From germline, CDR1 is SQVTM and CDR2 ANQGSEA. This CDR3 region has 11 residues. V lost 0 bases and J lost 9, with 5 bases in between. In DNA, the CDR3 is TGCAGCGTTGAAGAATCCTGGGAGCTGTTTTTT. Amino acid sequence: CSVEESWELFF.

J is TRBJ2-1 and V is TRBV7-6, with TRBD2 matching over 7 bases. Germline CDR1 and CDR2: SGHVS and FNYEAQ. CDR3 size: 16 residues. The ends lost 3 bases at V and 9 bases at J; junction bases unmatched: 14. DNA of the CDR3: TGTGCCAGCAGCTTCTATCTGGCGGGAGCACTGGGTGAGCAGTTCTTC. It is translated as CASSFYLAGALGEQFF.

V is TRBV29-1 and J is TRBJ2-7; a possible D gene is TRBD2 (6 bases). The V gene lost 5 bases and the J gene lost 4 bases, with 15 bases spanning the gap. The CDR3 totals 13 residues. Germline lookup yields CDR1 SQVTM and CDR2 ANQGSEA. The CDR3: CSVPAGTVYEQYF. CDR3 sequence (DNA): TGCAGCGTTCCCGCCGGGACTGTATACGAGCAGTACTTC.

A word on this clone: Other DNA sequences of this sample code for an identical CDR3. The CDR3 is CASSLRATYEQYF. The CDR3 coding sequence is TGTGCCAGCAGTTTGAGAGCGACCTACGAGCAGTACTTC. The V call is TRBV27, the J call TRBJ2-7; D unresolved. The CDR3 has 13 amino acids. Trimming took 3 bases from V and 2 from J, leaving 8 bases between them. The germline gives CDR1 MNHEY, CDR2 SMNVEV (reference sequence).

This clone was found once. The chain joins TRBV6-1 to TRBJ2-5; 10 bases map to TRBD2. There are 17 residues in the CDR3. Germline CDR1 MNHNS, CDR2 SASEGT. V dropped 0 bases and J dropped 7; count of bases not matched to a gene: 11. CDR3 bases: TGTGCCAGCAGTGAAGCTGATGCTGAGCGGGAGGGCCCGACCCAGTACTTC. Translating gives CASSEADAEREGPTQYF.

About this clone itself: This same CDR3 is encoded by further DNA sequences in the sample. The rearrangement uses TRBV6-1 and TRBJ2-7; 10 bases fit TRBD1. The V segment lost 4 bases and the J segment 1 base; nucleotides outside the gene matches: 4. Germline assignment: CDR1 MNHNS and CDR2 SASEGT. The CDR3 sequence is 15 residues long. The CDR3 coding sequence is TGTGCCAGCAGTGTTGGGACAGGGGCTTCCTACGAGCAGTACTTC. The encoded protein is CASSVGTGASYEQYF.

Remarks on this clone: Other nucleotide sequences in the sample specify the same CDR3. The chain is built from TRBV7-9 and TRBJ2-7, with 10 positions matching TRBD2. The CDR3 has 14 residues. Germline V lookup: CDR1 SEHNR, CDR2 FQNEAQ (reference sequence). V gave up 5 bases and J gave up 2 bases; unmatched junction bases: 3. Written as DNA, the CDR3 is TGTGCCAGCAGCCTAAGCGGGAGGGCCTACGAGCAGTACTTC. It encodes CASSLSGRAYEQYF.

The chain couples TRBV5-1 to TRBJ2-7; D is perhaps TRBD1 (7 bases). This CDR3 contains 15 residues. The germline V and J ends were trimmed by 0 bases and 4 bases, with 14 bases remaining between them. Germline values: CDR1 SGHRS, CDR2 YFSETQ. The DNA of the CDR3 is TGCGCCAGCAGCTTGGAGCAGGGGGGACTGTACGAGCAGTACTTC. Its protein is CASSLEQGGLYEQYF.

Notes on this clone: Other DNA sequences in this specimen translate into the identical CDR3. The J gene is TRBJ2-1, the V gene TRBV4-3, with 8 bases aligning to TRBD2. Germline V CDR1 and CDR2: LGHNA, YSLEER. V gave up 3 bases and J gave up 4 bases; unmatched junction bases: 2. The CDR3 has 14 residues. CDR3 sequence (DNA): TGCGCCAGCAGCCAGGGGACTAGTTACAATGAGCAGTTCTTC. Translation: CASSQGTSYNEQFF.

This sequence joins TRBV9 and TRBJ2-7, with D perhaps matching TRBD1 (5 bases). The ends were cut back, 4 bases at V and 2 bases at J, with 19 bases in the middle. There are 16 residues in the CDR3. Germline CDR1 SGDLS, CDR2 YYNGEE. CDR3 amino acids: CASSPRGAEPAYEQYF. The CDR3, as DNA: TGTGCCAGCAGCCCCCGTGGGGCGGAGCCGGCCTACGAGCAGTACTTC. The full variable domain, rest sourced from reference TRBV9 and TRBJ2-7, is DSGVTQTPKHLITATGQRVTLRCSPRSGDLSVYWYQQSLDQGLQFLIQYYNGEERAKGNILERFSAQQFPDLHSELNLSSLELGDSALYFCASSPRGAEPAYEQYFGPGTRLTVT.

Notes on this clone: This CDR3 is also generated by other DNA sequences in the sample. The V call is TRBV7-9, the J call TRBJ1-5, with no clear D. Trimming cost V 0 bases and J 6 bases, with 6 bases left between them. Germline-derived CDR1 and CDR2 are SEHNR and FQNEAQ (reference sequence). The CDR3 loop spans 13 amino acids. As DNA, the CDR3 is TGTGCCAGCAGCTTAGCGGGAGGTCAGCCCCAGCATTTT. Translation: CASSLAGGQPQHF.